The entry below describes one T cell receptor beta chain. Its specificity is not known. The data are from a study of blood T cells in healthy people across ages. The study, taken as a whole, reports: It was found that TCR beta diversity correlated strongly with the percentage of naive T cells. Fewer expanded clones and more diversity marked long-lived versus aged donors.

Donors each provided 8 to 10 milliliters of peripheral blood. A J-beta primer mix and a sample-barcoded 5' primer were used in a second PCR of roughly 7 to 12 cycles. Each of the cDNA molecules was tagged by a template-switch adaptor with 12 random nucleotides. TCRdb re-derived calls from the 5' RACE reads in MiXCR, one entry per CDR3 protein. Here the sample spans fewer than 2,000,000 distinct CDR3 sequences, about 35% being singletons. V was pared by 4 bases and J by 5 bases, with 18 bases of the junction left unmatched. Germline CDR1 is SEHNR and CDR2 is FQNEAQ (reference sequence). The CDR3 is 20 residues long.

This rearrangement joins TRBV7-9 to TRBJ2-5; 14 nucleotides align to TRBD2. The source is a woman in her thirties in good health. The sequenced material came from blood. This CDR3 is CASSSRPGLAGAFWVETQYF. The CDR3 nucleotides are TGTGCCAGCAGCTCCCGCCCGGGACTAGCGGGGGCGTTTTGGGTGGAGACCCAGTACTTC.